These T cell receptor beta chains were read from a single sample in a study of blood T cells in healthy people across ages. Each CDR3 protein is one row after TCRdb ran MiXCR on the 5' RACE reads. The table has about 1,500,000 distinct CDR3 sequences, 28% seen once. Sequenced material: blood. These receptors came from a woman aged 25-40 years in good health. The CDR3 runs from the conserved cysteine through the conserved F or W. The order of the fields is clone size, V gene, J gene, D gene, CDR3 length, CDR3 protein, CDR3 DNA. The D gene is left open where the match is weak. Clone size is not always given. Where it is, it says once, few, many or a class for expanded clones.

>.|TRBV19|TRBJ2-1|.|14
CASSITGPKSEQFF
TGTGCCAGTAGTATAACCGGGCCTAAGTCTGAGCAGTTCTTC
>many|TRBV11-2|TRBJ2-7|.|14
CASSLSQGLYEQYF
TGTGCCAGCAGCTTAAGCCAGGGGCTCTACGAGCAGTACTTC
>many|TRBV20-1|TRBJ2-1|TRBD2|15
CSARDPGGAINEQFF
TGCAGTGCTAGAGATCCCGGGGGGGCCATCAATGAGCAGTTCTTC
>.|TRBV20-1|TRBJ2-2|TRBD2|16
CSADPGTSGALGELFF
TGCAGTGCAGATCCCGGGACTAGCGGCGCCCTAGGGGAGCTGTTTTTT
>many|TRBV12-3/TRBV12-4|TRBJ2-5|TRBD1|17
CASSLRGQGGRAETQYF
TGTGCCAGCAGTTTAAGGGGGCAGGGCGGTCGCGCGGAGACCCAGTACTTC
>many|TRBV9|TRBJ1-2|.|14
CASSSAGGSYGYTF
TGTGCCAGCAGCTCCGCCGGAGGTAGCTATGGCTACACCTTC
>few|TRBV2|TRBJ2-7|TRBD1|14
CASSEQGQTYEQYF
TGTGCCAGCAGTGAACAGGGACAGACCTACGAGCAGTACTTC
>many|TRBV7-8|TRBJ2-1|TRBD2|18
CASSPTGTSGSPYNEQFF
TGTGCCAGCAGCCCTACCGGGACTAGCGGGAGCCCTTACAATGAGCAGTTCTTC
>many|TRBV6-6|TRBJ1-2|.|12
CASSNSREGYTF
TGTGCCAGCAGTAATTCAAGGGAGGGCTACACCTTC
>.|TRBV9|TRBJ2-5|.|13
CASSVSRGGTQYF
TGTGCCAGCAGCGTCTCGAGGGGGGGGACCCAGTACTTC
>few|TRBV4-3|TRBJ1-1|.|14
CASSHGNRNTEAFF
TGCGCCAGCAGCCATGGAAACAGGAACACTGAAGCTTTCTTT
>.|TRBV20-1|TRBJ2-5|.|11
CCASWVETQYF
TGCTGTGCTAGTTGGGTGGAGACCCAGTACTTC
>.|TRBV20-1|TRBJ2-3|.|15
CSAGLQGGSTDTQYF
TGCAGTGCTGGACTACAGGGCGGTAGTACAGATACGCAGTATTTT
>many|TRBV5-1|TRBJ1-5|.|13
CASSLAKGQPQHF
TGCGCCAGCAGCTTGGCCAAAGGCCAGCCCCAGCATTTT
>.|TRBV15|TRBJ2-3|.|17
CATSRDLGTVSTDTQYF
TGTGCCACCAGCAGAGATCTGGGGACGGTTAGCACAGATACGCAGTATTTT
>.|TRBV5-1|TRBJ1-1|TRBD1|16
CASSLRTGEGNTEAFF
TGCGCCAGCAGCCTTCGTACAGGGGAGGGGAACACTGAAGCTTTCTTT
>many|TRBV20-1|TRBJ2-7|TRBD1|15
CSAREWDRGTKEQYF
TGCAGTGCTAGAGAGTGGGACAGGGGGACTAAGGAGCAGTACTTC
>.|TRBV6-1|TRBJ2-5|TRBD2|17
CASRLAGGAWGKETQYF
TGTGCCAGCAGACTAGCGGGGGGGGCATGGGGGAAAGAGACCCAGTACTTC
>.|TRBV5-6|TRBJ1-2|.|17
CASIGGSREKANYGYTF
TGTGCCAGCATTGGGGGATCCCGAGAGAAGGCTAACTATGGCTACACCTTC
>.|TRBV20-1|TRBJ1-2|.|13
CSASVLWSYGYTF
TGCAGTGCTAGTGTCCTCTGGAGCTATGGCTACACCTTC
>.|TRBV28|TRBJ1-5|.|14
CASSPGGRNQPQHF
TGTGCCAGCAGCCCCGGGGGTAGGAATCAGCCCCAGCATTTT
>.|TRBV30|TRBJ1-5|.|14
CAWTLGGGNQPQHF
TGTGCCTGGACTCTGGGGGGAGGCAATCAGCCCCAGCATTTT
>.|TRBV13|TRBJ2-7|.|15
CASSREGGGIYEQYF
TGTGCCAGCAGCCGCGAAGGTGGCGGAATCTACGAGCAGTACTTC
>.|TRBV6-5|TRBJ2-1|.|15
CASSRTNNGIGGQFF
TGTGCCAGCAGTAGAACTAATAACGGGATTGGGGGGCAGTTCTTC
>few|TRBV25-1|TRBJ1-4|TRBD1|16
CASSGSPGQGMEKLFF
TGTGCCAGCAGTGGGAGCCCGGGACAGGGTATGGAAAAACTGTTTTTT
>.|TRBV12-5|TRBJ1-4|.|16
CASGLVLGREGEKLFF
TGTGCTAGTGGTTTGGTACTAGGGAGGGAAGGCGAAAAACTGTTTTTT
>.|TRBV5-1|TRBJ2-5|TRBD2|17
CASSLAIRGGPQETQYF
TGCGCCAGCAGCTTGGCCATCCGCGGGGGGCCCCAAGAGACCCAGTACTTC
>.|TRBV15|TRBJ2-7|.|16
CATSRDPDRYPHEQYF
TGTGCCACCAGCAGAGACCCCGACCGTTATCCACACGAGCAGTACTTC
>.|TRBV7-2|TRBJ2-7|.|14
CASSAPQGPYEQYF
TGTGCCAGCAGCGCCCCCCAGGGACCCTACGAGCAGTACTTC
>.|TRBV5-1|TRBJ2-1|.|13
CASSFKSPDEQFF
TGCGCCAGCAGCTTCAAGAGCCCCGATGAGCAGTTCTTC
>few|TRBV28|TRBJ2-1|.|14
CASSSSKGGWRQFF
TGTGCCAGCAGTTCGTCCAAGGGGGGGTGGAGGCAGTTCTTC